A single sample is the source of the 28 T cell receptor beta chains below, sequenced in a study of long-term antiretroviral therapy in people with HIV. Version v3.0 of the immunoSEQ assay ran at survey level. Only in-frame clones appear in the TCRdb table, and some are missing; sequencing was by immunoSEQ multiplex PCR. This table holds some 31,000 clones, 78% found once. Sequencing used unsorted PBMCs, obtained 3.1 years after starting antiretroviral therapy. Every receptor here comes from a woman aged 50 to 65 with HIV.

The chain recombines TRBV23-1 with TRBJ2-7; possible D gene TRBD2, 5 bases. TRBV23-1 is reported as an ORF; its role is uncertain. The CDR3 has 11 amino acids. V dropped 8 bases and J dropped 7 bases, with 12 bases sitting between them. CDR3 protein: CASGLLGEQYV. CDR3 bases: TGCGCCAGCGGGCTACTAGGGGAGCAGTACGTC.

This clone was seen more than once but under ten times. The rearrangement joins TRBV30 to TRBJ1-3; 7 positions match TRBD1. Germline CDR1 GTSNPN, CDR2 SVGIG (reference sequence). Trimming removed 4 bases from V and 0 bases from J; junction bases left unmatched: 6. The CDR3 loop spans 15 amino acids. CDR3 DNA: TGTGCCTGGACAAGGGACAGCGGCTCTGGAAACACCATATATTTT. This encodes CAWTRDSGSGNTIYF.

The chain carries TRBV5-4 and TRBJ2-2; D remains unclear. This CDR3 region has 18 residues. The V gene lost 2 bases and the J gene lost 0 bases, with 17 bases spanning the gap. Germline lookup yields CDR1 SGHNT and CDR2 YYREEE (reference sequence). The CDR3 nucleotides read TGTGCCAGCAGCTTCGGCTTCGGGTCAGCTGCGAACACCGGGGAGCTGTTTTTT. Amino acid sequence: CASSFGFGSAANTGELFF.

The chain recombines TRBV5-1 with TRBJ1-1, with D hard to call. Germline CDR1 and CDR2: SGHRS and YFSETQ. V was clipped by 3 bases and J by 5 bases, with 14 bases between them. This CDR3 is built from 14 residues. The CDR3 sequence: CASSSGTLRTEAFF. The CDR3 nucleotides read TGCGCCAGCAGCTCGGGAACCCTGAGGACTGAAGCTTTCTTT.

The chain joins TRBV6-5 to TRBJ2-5, with TRBD2 as a possible D gene (5 bases). Germline CDR1 MNHEY, CDR2 SVGAGI. This CDR3 spans 14 amino acids. Trimming took off 5 bases at V and 5 bases at J, with 15 bases between the two ends. CDR3 DNA: TGTGCCAGCAGTACGAGACCTCCGGGGGAGACCCAGTACTTC. This encodes CASSTRPPGETQYF.

J is TRBJ2-1 and V is TRBV7-9; 12 bases are shared with TRBD2. V was clipped by 3 bases and J by 7 bases; unmatched bases: 4. The CDR3 runs 15 residues. Germline V gene data show CDR1 as SEHNR and CDR2 as FQNEAQ (reference sequence). CDR3 nucleotide sequence: TGTGCCAGCAGCTTTCTAGCGGGGGGGTCTAATGAGCAGTTCTTC. It codes for CASSFLAGGSNEQFF.

The chain links TRBV6-5 to TRBJ2-3, with 7 bases aligning to TRBD1. The CDR3 sequence is 15 residues long. From germline, CDR1 is MNHEY and CDR2 SVGAGI. V shed 1 base and J 1 base; nucleotides not matched to a gene: 2. The CDR3 DNA reads as TGTGCCAGCAGTTACTATAGGGGGCGCACAGATACGCAGTATTTT. Its translation: CASSYYRGRTDTQYF.

The rearrangement joins TRBV19 to TRBJ2-1; D gene unclear. Germline CDR1 reads LNHDA; CDR2 reads SQIVND (reference sequence). This CDR3 is 14 amino acids long. The V and J ends lost 8 bases and 5 bases respectively, with 16 bases between them. The CDR3 spells CASGLIDANNEQFF. The DNA for the CDR3 is TGTGCCAGTGGCCTTATTGACGCGAACAATGAGCAGTTCTTC.

J is TRBJ1-1 and V is TRBV11-2; D not certain. With 0 bases removed from V and 4 bases from J, the gap between germline ends came to 18 bases. Germline V lookup: CDR1 SGHAT, CDR2 FQNNGV. The CDR3 length is 17 residues. CDR3 amino acids: CASSLDQGPGWGTEAFF. The CDR3 nucleotides read TGTGCCAGCAGCTTAGATCAAGGCCCAGGTTGGGGCACTGAAGCTTTCTTT.

This chain joins TRBV12-5 and TRBJ2-6, with D possibly TRBD2 on 5 matching bases. Germline V gene sequence: CDR1 LGHNT, CDR2 FRNRAP. The CDR3 covers 15 residues. Trimming took off 4 bases at V and 2 bases at J, with 9 bases between the two ends. The CDR3 bases are TGTGCTAGTGGTTCGCTCGGGGCTGGGGCCAACGTCCTGACTTTC. This gives the protein CASGSLGAGANVLTF.

The chain recombines TRBV6-5 with TRBJ2-3; 9 bases are a match to TRBD2. The junction had 3 bases not matched to a gene; V was cut back by 0 bases and J by 2 bases. Germline CDR1 MNHEY, CDR2 SVGAGI. The CDR3 has 16 residues. The DNA of the CDR3 is TGTGCCAGCAGTTACTCGGGCGGGGGGGTCACAGATACGCAGTATTTT. This codes for CASSYSGGGVTDTQYF.

The chain combines TRBV5-6 with TRBJ1-2, with 8 bases that match TRBD1. The CDR3 contains 13 residues. The junction had 3 bases not matched to a gene; V was cut back by 4 bases and J by 4 bases. CDR1 is SGHDT, CDR2 YYEEEE, per germline. For the CDR3, the DNA is TGTGCCAGCAGCACAGACAGGGGCTATGGCTACACCTTC. Translating gives CASSTDRGYGYTF.

The table lists this clone with a count of one. The gene calls are TRBV10-1 and TRBJ1-1, with unresolved D. V shed 10 bases and J shed 7 bases, with 19 bases lying between them. The CDR3 extends over 13 amino acids. Per germline, CDR1 WNHNN and CDR2 SYGVQD (reference sequence). CDR3 DNA sequence: TGCGCCACCCAGCTCGACTATGGGAGTGAAGCTTTCTTT. Encoded protein: CATQLDYGSEAFF.

The rearrangement links TRBV10-3 to TRBJ2-3, with 8 bases fitting TRBD2. The germline V gene has CDR1 ENHRY and CDR2 SYGVKD. After removal of 2 bases from V and 4 bases from J, the junction contained 11 bases not matched to a gene. The CDR3 has 17 residues. CDR3 in amino acids: CAISETPSLAGPDTQYF. CDR3 bases: TGTGCCATCAGTGAGACCCCATCCCTAGCGGGCCCAGATACGCAGTATTTT.

The V and J genes are TRBV5-1 and TRBJ1-2; 12 bases are shared with TRBD1. V was clipped by 3 bases and J by 7 bases; unmatched bases: 7. Germline V gene lookup returns CDR1 SGHRS and CDR2 YFSETQ. The CDR3 length is 15 residues. CDR3 residues: CASSSRDRGQIGYTF. The DNA of the CDR3 is TGCGCCAGCAGCTCACGGGACAGGGGGCAAATTGGCTACACCTTC.

The V and J genes are TRBV29-1 and TRBJ1-1; D perhaps matches TRBD1 (5 bases). Trimming stripped 5 bases from V and 1 base from J, with 11 bases between. CDR3 length equals 13 residues. CDR1 and CDR2 from the germline V gene are SQVTM and ANQGSEA. CDR3 DNA sequence: TGCAGCGTTATCCGGGACCCGAACACTGAAGCTTTCTTT. Protein: CSVIRDPNTEAFF.

The V and J genes are TRBV7-2 and TRBJ1-1; D remains ambiguous. There are 13 residues in the CDR3. V lost 0 bases to trimming and J lost 1 base, with 3 bases between them. Looked up from germline, CDR1 is SGHTA and CDR2 is FQGNSA. The CDR3 sequence is CASSLAGNTEAFF. The CDR3 nucleotides are TGTGCCAGCAGCTTAGCAGGGAACACTGAAGCTTTCTTT.

The chain is built from TRBV5-6 and TRBJ2-1, with D uncertain. Germline V CDR1 and CDR2: SGHDT, YYEEEE. V lost 0 bases and J lost 8, with 12 bases in between. This CDR3 spans 14 amino acids. The CDR3 DNA reads as TGTGCCAGCAGCTTGGTGGTCCGATCGGATGAGCAGTTCTTC. Translated, it gives CASSLVVRSDEQFF.

The CDR3 loop is CASSLTITGGSPLHF. CDR3 DNA sequence: TGTGCCAGCAGCTTGACCATCACGGGCGGTTCACCCCTCCACTTT. The chain employs TRBV7-8 and TRBJ1-6; D is undetermined. Germline V gives CDR1 SGHVS, CDR2 FQNEAQ. This CDR3 contains 15 residues. V lost 3 bases to trimming and J lost 9 bases, with 15 bases between them.

The gene calls are TRBV27 and TRBJ2-1; D perhaps matches TRBD2 (6 bases). V lost 5 bases, J lost 8 bases, and 16 bases lay in between. The CDR3 runs 14 residues. Per the germline V gene, CDR1 is MNHEY and CDR2 is SMNVEV (reference sequence). The CDR3 loop is CASSDRPWGDEQFF. CDR3 nucleotide sequence: TGTGCCAGCAGTGACCGTCCCTGGGGGGATGAGCAGTTCTTC.

The V call is TRBV25-1, the J call TRBJ2-7; D gene ambiguous. With 6 bases removed from V and 2 bases from J, the gap between germline ends came to 8 bases. The CDR3 has 12 residues. Germline CDR1 and CDR2: MGHDK and SYGVNS. CDR3 residues: CASSDAAYEQYF. DNA for the CDR3: TGTGCCAGCAGCGACGCTGCCTACGAGCAGTACTTC.

By proportion, this clone is large (0.1 to 1%). CDR3 amino acids: CASRVGQVAFF. The CDR3 bases are TGTGCCAGCAGAGTAGGACAGGTAGCTTTCTTT. V and J are TRBV27 and TRBJ1-1, with TRBD1 matching over 7 bases. Per germline, CDR1 MNHEY and CDR2 SMNVEV (reference sequence). The trim removed 6 bases at V and 10 bases at J, leaving 5 bases unmatched. The CDR3 extends over 11 amino acids.

This clone was seen only once. The chain carries TRBV6-1 and TRBJ2-1; TRBD2 aligns across 14 bases. The CDR3 covers 15 residues. Germline CDR1 is MNHNS and CDR2 is SASEGT. The J segment lost 7 bases and the V segment lost 4 bases, leaving 3 bases of the junction unmatched. CDR3 protein: CASSVGTSGGNEQFF. The CDR3 coding sequence is TGTGCCAGCAGTGTCGGGACTAGCGGGGGTAATGAGCAGTTCTTC.

The chain links TRBV7-9 to TRBJ2-7; TRBD1 aligns across 11 bases. Trimming removed 6 bases from V and 3 bases from J; junction bases left unmatched: 4. The CDR3 consists of 14 residues. The germline CDR1 and CDR2 sequences are SEHNR and FQNEAQ (reference sequence). Written as DNA, the CDR3 is TGTGCCAGCAGAGGGACAGGGGGTTTCTACGAGCAGTACTTC. It specifies CASRGTGGFYEQYF.

The chain recombines TRBV5-1 with TRBJ2-7, with D possibly being TRBD2 (6 bases). The V end was cut by 0 bases, the J end by 7 bases, with 14 bases between. The CDR3 is 14 residues long. Germline loops: CDR1 SGHRS, CDR2 YFSETQ. CDR3 sequence reads: CASSLGGEAREQYV. The CDR3 DNA follows: TGCGCCAGCAGCTTGGGGGGGGAGGCAAGGGAGCAGTACGTC.

This chain links TRBV4-1 with TRBJ2-5; D is unclear. The CDR3 loop spans 13 amino acids. Trimming removed 8 bases from V and 5 bases from J, with 15 bases in between. The germline V gene encodes CDR1 MGHRA and CDR2 YSYEKL. The CDR3 is CASSPPYRETQYF. The CDR3 nucleotides read TGCGCCAGCTCCCCGCCGTATCGGGAGACCCAGTACTTC.

The chain links TRBV6-5 to TRBJ1-1, with TRBD1 matching 8 bases. Germline V lookup: CDR1 MNHEY, CDR2 SVGAGI. V was clipped by 4 bases and J by 1 base; unmatched bases: 5. CDR3 length: 15 residues. The DNA for the CDR3 is TGTGCCAGCAGTTTCCTTGGACAGGGGAACACTGAAGCTTTCTTT. This sequence encodes CASSFLGQGNTEAFF.

The DNA of the CDR3 is TGTGCCAGCAGCTTTACAGGGACTGGGGAGACCCAGTACTTC. It translates to CASSFTGTGETQYF. The chain has TRBV7-9 and TRBJ2-5, with D perhaps TRBD1 or TRBD2 (6 bases each). The CDR3 is made up of 14 amino acids. Trimming shortened V by 3 bases and J by 5 bases, and 13 bases separated the two germline ends. Germline-derived CDR1 and CDR2 are SEHNR and FQNEAQ (reference sequence). Filled out from reference TRBV7-9 and TRBJ2-5, the complete variable domain reads DTGVSQNPRHKITKRGQNVTFRCDPISEHNRLYWYRQTLGQGPEFLTYFQNEAQLEKSRLLSDRFSAERPKGSFSTLEIQRTEQGDSAMYLCASSFTGTGETQYFGPGTRLLVL.